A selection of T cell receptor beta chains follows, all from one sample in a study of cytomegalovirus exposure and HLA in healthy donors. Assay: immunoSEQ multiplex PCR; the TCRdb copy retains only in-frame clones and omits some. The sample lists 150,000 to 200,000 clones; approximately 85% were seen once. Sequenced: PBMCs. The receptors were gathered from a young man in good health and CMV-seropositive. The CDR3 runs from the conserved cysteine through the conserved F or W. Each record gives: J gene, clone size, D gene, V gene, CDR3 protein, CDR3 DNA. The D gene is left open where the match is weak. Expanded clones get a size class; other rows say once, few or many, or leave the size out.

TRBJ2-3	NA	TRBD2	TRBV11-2	CASSFSGGSSTDTQYF	TGTGCCAGCAGCTTTAGCGGGGGGTCGAGCACAGATACGCAGTATTTT
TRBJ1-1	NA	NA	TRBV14	CASSQVIGGNTEAFF	TGTGCCAGCAGCCAAGTAATAGGGGGGAACACTGAAGCTTTCTTT
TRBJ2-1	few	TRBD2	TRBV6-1	CASSESSGGANEQFF	TGTGCCAGCAGTGAATCTAGCGGGGGGGCTAATGAGCAGTTCTTC
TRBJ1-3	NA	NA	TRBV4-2	CASSQDLRVESGNTIYF	TGTGCCAGCAGCCAAGATCTCCGGGTCGAGTCTGGAAACACCATATATTTT
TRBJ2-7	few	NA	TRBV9	CASSVGQVPIPEAYEQYF	TGTGCCAGCAGCGTAGGACAGGTTCCCATCCCTGAGGCCTACGAGCAGTACTTC
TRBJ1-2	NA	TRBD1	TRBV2	CASNTGVGYTF	TGTGCCAGCAATACAGGGGTCGGCTACACCTTC
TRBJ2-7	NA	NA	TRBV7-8	CASSPRGGLSYEQYF	TGTGCCAGCAGCCCTAGGGGGGGACTCTCCTACGAGCAGTACTTC
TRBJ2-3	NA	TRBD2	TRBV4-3	CASSQDGGGTPSTDTQYF	TGCGCCAGCAGCCAAGATGGGGGGGGGACCCCAAGCACAGATACGCAGTATTTT
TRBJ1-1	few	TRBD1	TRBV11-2	CASSLRGYTEAFF	TGTGCCAGCAGCCTCAGGGGGTACACTGAAGCTTTCTTT
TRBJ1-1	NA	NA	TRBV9	CASSMGGNTEAFF	TGTGCCAGCAGCATGGGGGGGAACACTGAAGCTTTCTTT
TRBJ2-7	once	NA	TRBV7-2	CASSLERGNYDEQYF	TGTGCCAGCAGCTTAGAAAGAGGGAATTACGACGAGCAGTACTTC
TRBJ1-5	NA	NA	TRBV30	CAWSRTGSVSNQPQHF	TGTGCCTGGAGTCGCACGGGGTCGGTTAGCAATCAGCCCCAGCATTTT
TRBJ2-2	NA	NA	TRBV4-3	CASSQEDTGAGELFF	TGCGCCAGCAGCCAAGAGGACACGGGCGCCGGGGAGCTGTTTTTT
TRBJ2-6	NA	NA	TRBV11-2	CASSYDTSGANVLTF	TGTGCCAGCAGCTACGACACCTCTGGGGCCAACGTCCTGACTTTC
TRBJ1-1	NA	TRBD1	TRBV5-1	CASSLEAGGNTEAFF	TGCGCCAGCAGCTTGGAAGCAGGGGGGAACACTGAAGCTTTCTTT
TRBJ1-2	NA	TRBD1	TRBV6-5	CASSGTGTGYTF	TGTGCCAGCAGCGGGACAGGGACCGGCTACACCTTC
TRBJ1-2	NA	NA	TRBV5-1	CASSNKTGTRGYTF	TGCGCCAGCAGCAACAAAACCGGGACTCGGGGCTACACCTTC
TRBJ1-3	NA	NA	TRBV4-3	CASSQEGQVFSGNTIYF	TGCGCCAGCAGCCAAGAGGGACAAGTCTTCTCTGGAAACACCATATATTTT
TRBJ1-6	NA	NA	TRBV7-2	CASSLMTGSYNSPLHF	TGTGCCAGCAGCTTGATGACAGGCTCCTATAATTCACCCCTCCACTTT
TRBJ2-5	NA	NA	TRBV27	CASRLARNKETQYF	TGTGCCAGCAGACTAGCTCGTAACAAAGAGACCCAGTACTTC
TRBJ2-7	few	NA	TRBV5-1	CASSLEAPSYEQYF	TGCGCCAGCAGCTTGGAAGCGCCGAGTTACGAGCAGTACTTC
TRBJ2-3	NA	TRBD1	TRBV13	CASSLDRGQTDTQYF	TGTGCCAGCAGCCTCGACAGGGGGCAGACAGATACGCAGTATTTT
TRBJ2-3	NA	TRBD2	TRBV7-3	CASSLAAGVTDTQYF	TGTGCCAGCAGCTTAGCCGCGGGAGTCACAGATACGCAGTATTTT
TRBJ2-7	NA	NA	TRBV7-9	CASRSETYEQYF	TGTGCCAGCAGAAGCGAAACCTACGAGCAGTACTTC
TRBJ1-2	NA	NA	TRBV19	CASINLGGARGYTF	TGTGCCAGTATCAATCTTGGGGGCGCGCGGGGCTACACCTTC
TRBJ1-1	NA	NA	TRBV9	CASSISGQTFGEAFF	TGTGCCAGCAGCATTTCGGGACAAACCTTTGGTGAAGCTTTCTTT
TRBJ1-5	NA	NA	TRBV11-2	CASSLGRSNQPQHF	TGTGCCAGCAGCTTAGGCAGGAGCAATCAGCCCCAGCATTTT
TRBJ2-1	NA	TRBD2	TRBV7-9	CATAGTSEGGQFF	TGTGCCACCGCCGGGACTAGCGAAGGGGGGCAGTTCTTC
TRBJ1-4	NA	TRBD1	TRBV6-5	CASSPQGAREKLFF	TGTGCCAGCAGCCCCCAGGGGGCGCGGGAAAAACTGTTTTTT
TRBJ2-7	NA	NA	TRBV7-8	CASSPTTQGIYEQYF	TGTGCCAGCAGCCCAACAACGCAGGGAATCTACGAGCAGTACTTC
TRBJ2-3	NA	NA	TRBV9	CASSVGGTDTQYF	TGTGCCAGCAGCGTGGGGGGTACAGATACGCAGTATTTT
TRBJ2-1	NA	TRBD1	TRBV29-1	CSVGSQGAYNEQFF	TGCAGCGTTGGGTCACAGGGGGCATACAATGAGCAGTTCTTC
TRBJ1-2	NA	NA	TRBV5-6	CASSLDPSRYGYTF	TGTGCCAGCAGCTTGGACCCGAGCCGCTATGGCTACACCTTC
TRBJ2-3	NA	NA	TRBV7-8	CASSLRGKTDTQYF	TGTGCCAGCAGCTTAAGGGGGAAAACAGATACGCAGTATTTT
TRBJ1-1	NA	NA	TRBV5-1	CASSLGGDTEAFF	TGCGCCAGCAGCCTTGGGGGGGACACTGAAGCTTTCTTT
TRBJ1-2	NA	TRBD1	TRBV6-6	CASAIYRGRDGYTF	TGTGCCAGCGCGATCTACAGGGGGCGAGATGGCTACACCTTC
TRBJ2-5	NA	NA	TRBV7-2	CASSLAEQAETQYF	TGTGCCAGCAGCTTAGCAGAACAGGCGGAGACCCAGTACTTC
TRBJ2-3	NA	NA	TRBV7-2	CASSFLETDTQYF	TGTGCCAGCAGCTTTTTAGAAACAGATACGCAGTATTTT
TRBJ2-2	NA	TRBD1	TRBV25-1	CASSGRTGGPGELFF	TGTGCCAGCAGTGGGCGGACAGGGGGCCCCGGGGAGCTGTTTTTT
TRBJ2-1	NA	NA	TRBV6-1	CASSLTGLPNNEQFF	TGTGCCAGCAGCCTTACGGGACTTCCGAACAATGAGCAGTTCTTC
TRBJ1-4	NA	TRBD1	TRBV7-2	CASSPGGNEKLFF	TGTGCCAGCAGCCCAGGGGGTAATGAAAAACTGTTTTTT
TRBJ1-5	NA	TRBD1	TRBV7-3	CASSLIKRVGTGAGSNQPQHF	TGTGCCAGCAGCTTAATCAAACGTGTAGGGACAGGTGCGGGTAGCAATCAGCCCCAGCATTTT
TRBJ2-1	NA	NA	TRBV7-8	CASSSRRGAYNEQFF	TGTGCCAGCAGCTCTAGGCGGGGCGCCTACAATGAGCAGTTCTTC
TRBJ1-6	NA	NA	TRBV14	CASSQGFLAPGSPLHF	TGTGCCAGCAGCCAAGGATTTCTGGCCCCGGGGTCACCCCTCCACTTT
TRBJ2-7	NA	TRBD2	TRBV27	CASSRGRVSSYEQYF	TGTGCCAGCAGCCGAGGGAGGGTTAGCTCCTACGAGCAGTACTTC
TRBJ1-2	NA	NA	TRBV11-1	CASSRFLRVLLNYGYTF	TGTGCCAGCAGCCGATTCCTTCGGGTCCTCCTTAACTATGGCTACACCTTC
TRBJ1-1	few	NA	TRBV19	CATSRGTGDEAFF	TGTGCCACCTCAAGGGGGACGGGTGATGAAGCTTTCTTT
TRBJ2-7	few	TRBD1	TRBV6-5	CASSYGQGAYEQYF	TGTGCCAGCAGTTACGGGCAGGGGGCCTACGAGCAGTACTTC
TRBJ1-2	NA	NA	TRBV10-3	CAISESGGGYTF	TGTGCCATCAGTGAGTCAGGGGGTGGCTACACCTTC
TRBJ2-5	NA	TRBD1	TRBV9	CASSGGTGGWETQYF	TGTGCCAGCAGCGGAGGGACAGGGGGCTGGGAGACCCAGTACTTC
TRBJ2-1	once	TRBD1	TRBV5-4	CASSSGQGSYNEQFF	TGTGCCAGCAGCTCGGGACAGGGATCCTACAATGAGCAGTTCTTC
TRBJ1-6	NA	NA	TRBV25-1	CASSGGVEYSPLHF	TGTGCCAGCAGTGGGGGGGTCGAATACTCACCCCTCCACTTT
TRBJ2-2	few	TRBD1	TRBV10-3	CAISRGTGPGELFF	TGTGCCATCAGCCGAGGGACAGGCCCCGGGGAGCTGTTTTTT
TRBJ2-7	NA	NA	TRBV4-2	CASSQDRPGDINVEQYF	TGTGCCAGCAGCCAAGATCGTCCGGGGGATATAAATGTCGAGCAGTACTTC
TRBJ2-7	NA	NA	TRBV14	CASSQPSTGSYEQYF	TGTGCCAGCAGCCAACCTTCAACAGGGAGCTACGAGCAGTACTTC
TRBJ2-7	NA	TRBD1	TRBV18	CASSVGQGAPYEQYF	TGTGCCAGCTCGGTTGGACAGGGCGCGCCCTACGAGCAGTACTTC
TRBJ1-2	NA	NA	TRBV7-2	CASSLEGESYGYTF	TGTGCCAGCAGCTTAGAGGGAGAGAGTTATGGCTACACCTTC